The 25 T cell receptor beta chains listed next were all sequenced from one sample in a study of blood T cell repertoires in COVID-19. Data came from immunoSEQ multiplex PCR; TCRdb stores just in-frame clones and leaves some out. Among a few hundred thousand clones, 70% to 90% were seen once, and the ten largest hold 1.6%. The sequenced sample consisted of peripheral blood. The source of these receptors is a young woman with COVID-19, enrolled during active disease.

The V call is TRBV9, the J call TRBJ1-1; D gene uncertain. The length of the CDR3 is 12 residues. Germline CDR1 is SGDLS and CDR2 is YYNGEE. Trimming removed 4 bases from V and 1 base from J, with 5 bases in between. CDR3 sequence reads: CASSLPNTEAFF. The CDR3 DNA follows: TGTGCCAGCAGCCTCCCGAACACTGAAGCTTTCTTT.

The rearrangement joins TRBV7-2 to TRBJ1-2, with a tentative D call TRBD1 (5 bases). Per the germline V gene, CDR1 is SGHTA and CDR2 is FQGNSA. V lost 4 bases and J 3 bases, leaving 12 bases between the germline ends. This CDR3 contains 14 residues. The CDR3 loop is CASSSPGGYYGYTF. The CDR3 coding sequence is TGTGCCAGCAGCTCCCCCGGGGGGTACTATGGCTACACCTTC.

The V call is TRBV18, the J call TRBJ2-5; TRBD1 is a possible D gene (6 bases). Germline CDR1 and CDR2: KGHSH and LQKENI. This CDR3 region has 15 residues. V lost 3 bases, J lost 0 bases, and 11 bases lay in between. The CDR3 loop is CASSPSTGNQETQYF. The CDR3 coding sequence is TGTGCCAGCTCACCGTCGACAGGCAACCAAGAGACCCAGTACTTC.

The V and J genes are TRBV19 and TRBJ2-2, with D possibly TRBD2 on 5 matching bases. CDR1 and CDR2 from the germline V gene are LNHDA and SQIVND (reference sequence). This CDR3 is built from 14 residues. Trimming pared 3 bases from V and 5 bases from J, leaving 10 bases between. The CDR3 coding sequence is TGTGCCAGTAGTATGGCCAGCGGAACCGGGGAGCTGTTTTTT. It translates to CASSMASGTGELFF. Full variable domain (outside the CDR3, taken from reference TRBV19 and TRBJ2-2): DGGITQSPKYLFRKEGQNVTLSCEQNLNHDAMYWYRQDPGQGLRLIYYSQIVNDFQKGDIAEGYSVSREKKESFPLTVTSAQKNPTAFYLCASSMASGTGELFFGEGSRLTVL.

This clone occurred once. Other DNA sequences within the sample encode an identical CDR3. The chain combines TRBV6-1 with TRBJ1-5, with 8 nucleotides matching TRBD1. This CDR3 is built from 14 residues. V lost 3 bases, J lost 10 bases, and 8 bases stayed unmatched. CDR1 MNHNS and CDR2 SASEGT come from the germline V gene. The CDR3 here is CASSETGEGQPQHF. The CDR3 DNA sequence: TGTGCCAGCAGTGAGACAGGGGAAGGTCAACCCCAGCATTTT.

This chain joins TRBV2 and TRBJ1-5; no clear D gene. The V end was cut by 2 bases, the J end by 9 bases, with 23 bases between. Germline CDR1 SNHLY, CDR2 FYNNEI. The CDR3 is made up of 17 amino acids. The CDR3 DNA is TGTGCCAGCAGTGAATTTCGTCTCGCGGCAGCCCTAACGCCCCAGCATTTT. Translating it yields CASSEFRLAAALTPQHF.

The chain couples TRBV27 to TRBJ2-3; 9 nucleotides agree with TRBD1. V lost 4 bases to trimming and J lost 2 bases; unmatched junction nucleotides: 4. The CDR3 totals 15 residues. The germline V gene has CDR1 MNHEY and CDR2 SMNVEV (reference sequence). The CDR3 sequence: CASSWGQGTTDTQYF. For the CDR3, the DNA is TGTGCCAGCAGTTGGGGACAGGGAACCACAGATACGCAGTATTTT.

The chain has TRBV4-1 and TRBJ1-1; possible D gene TRBD1, 6 bases. CDR1 and CDR2 (germline): MGHRA, YSYEKL. The CDR3 covers 15 residues. The ends were cut back, 6 bases at V and 7 bases at J, with 21 bases in the middle. CDR3 sequence reads: CASRGGQGPFSEAFF. Here the CDR3 DNA reads TGCGCCAGCAGGGGGGGGCAGGGGCCCTTTAGTGAAGCTTTCTTT.

The chain employs TRBV6-5 and TRBJ1-5, with D perhaps matching TRBD1 (6 bases). Germline CDR1 MNHEY, CDR2 SVGAGI. V lost 6 bases and J 0 bases, leaving 12 bases between the germline ends. This CDR3 is 15 amino acids long. In DNA, the CDR3 is TGTGCCAGCAGACCGGGACACAATAGCAATCAGCCCCAGCATTTT. This sequence encodes CASRPGHNSNQPQHF.

This clone was observed once. This rearrangement joins TRBV18 to TRBJ2-2; TRBD1 aligns across 9 bases. This CDR3 region has 15 residues. Trimming removed 1 base from V and 10 bases from J; junction bases left unmatched: 7. The germline gives CDR1 KGHSH, CDR2 LQKENI. The CDR3 reads CASSPLPGQGEELFF. Here the CDR3 DNA reads TGTGCCAGCTCACCACTCCCGGGACAGGGAGAGGAGCTGTTTTTT.

This rearrangement joins TRBV19 to TRBJ1-5; D unresolved. Germline V gives CDR1 LNHDA, CDR2 SQIVND (reference sequence). The CDR3 totals 13 residues. V was clipped by 3 bases and J by 4 bases, with 7 bases between them. The CDR3: CASSMRGNQPQHF. The CDR3 DNA reads as TGTGCCAGTAGTATGAGAGGGAATCAGCCCCAGCATTTT.

This sequence joins TRBV6-4 and TRBJ2-7; a weak D match, TRBD1 (6 bases). The CDR3 length is 16 residues. Trimming took 8 bases from V and 7 from J, leaving 27 bases between them. Per germline, CDR1 MRHNA and CDR2 SNTAGT. In DNA form, the CDR3 reads TGTGCCAGCCCTGTTGCCGGGGACAAAATCTTTGCAGAGCAGTACGTC. Its translation is CASPVAGDKIFAEQYV.

The chain uses TRBV7-2 and TRBJ1-2, with D maybe TRBD1 (5 bases). The CDR3 contains 14 residues. CDR1 SGHTA and CDR2 FQGNSA come from the germline V gene. Trimming removed 5 bases from V and 4 bases from J, with 14 bases in between. CDR3 sequence (DNA): TGTGCCAGCAGCCCGCGGGGGGGACCCTATGGCTACACCTTC. It codes for CASSPRGGPYGYTF.

The chain combines TRBV5-1 with TRBJ1-2, with 10 bases fitting TRBD1. Germline trimming cut 4 bases from V and 1 base from J; bases unmatched to any gene: 4. Per germline, CDR1 SGHRS and CDR2 YFSETQ. The CDR3 contains 15 residues. This chain's CDR3 is CASSTTGGLNYGYTF. Here the CDR3 DNA reads TGCGCCAGCAGCACGACAGGGGGCCTTAACTATGGCTACACCTTC. Full variable domain (remainder filled in from reference TRBV5-1 and TRBJ1-2): KAGVTQTPRYLIKTRGQQVTLSCSPISGHRSVSWYQQTPGQGLQFLFEYFSETQRNKGNFPGRFSGRQFSNSRSEMNVSTLELGDSALYLCASSTTGGLNYGYTFGSGTRLTVV.

The chain couples TRBV28 to TRBJ2-3; 8 bases are a match to TRBD2. CDR1 is MDHEN and CDR2 is SYDVKM in the germline V gene. Trimming removed 5 bases from V and 1 base from J; junction bases left unmatched: 2. The CDR3 runs to 14 residues. For the CDR3, the DNA is TGTGCCAGCAGTGCAGCGGGGGGCACAGATACGCAGTATTTT. Translation gives CASSAAGGTDTQYF. The variable domain in full, completed from reference TRBV28 and TRBJ2-3, reads DVKVTQSSRYLVKRTGEKVFLECVQDMDHENMFWYRQDPGLGLRLIYFSYDVKMKEKGDIPEGYSVSREKKERFSLILESASTNQTSMYLCASSAAGGTDTQYFGPGTRLTVL.

The V gene is TRBV7-3, the J gene TRBJ2-2; unclear D gene. The CDR3 extends over 14 amino acids. V lost 5 bases, J lost 1 base, and 8 bases lay in between. Germline V CDR1 and CDR2: SGHTA, FQGTGA. The CDR3 spells CASSQFKNTGELFF. Written as DNA, the CDR3 is TGTGCCAGCAGCCAATTCAAGAACACCGGGGAGCTGTTTTTT.

The CDR3 DNA sequence: TGTGCCAGCAGCCCACAGGGAGTTAACACTGAAGCTTTCTTT. Translated: CASSPQGVNTEAFF. The V call is TRBV7-9, the J call TRBJ1-1, with D maybe TRBD1 (6 bases). Germline lookup yields CDR1 SEHNR and CDR2 FQNEAQ (reference sequence). This CDR3 contains 14 residues. The V end lost 5 bases, the J end lost 2 bases, and 12 bases lay between the germline ends.

In this sample, this clone turned up once. This chain uses TRBV7-9 with TRBJ1-2; D is uncertain. Germline V gene lookup returns CDR1 SEHNR and CDR2 FQNEAQ (reference sequence). This CDR3 region has 14 residues. The ends were cut back, 7 bases at V and 3 bases at J, with 15 bases in the middle. CDR3 loop: CASTLRDADYGYTF. The CDR3 region has the DNA TGTGCCAGCACCCTGCGAGATGCGGACTATGGCTACACCTTC.

Note on this clone: One end of the junction is discordant with germline, which a read error may explain. The chain has TRBV4-2 and TRBJ1-2, with 7 nucleotides matching TRBD1. Germline CDR1 LGHNA, CDR2 YNFKEQ. This CDR3 is 11 amino acids long. CDR3 sequence reads: CASSQDGTEQF. In DNA, the CDR3 is TGTGCCAGCAGCCAAGACGGGACAGAGCAATTC.

This clone appeared a single time. The rearrangement uses TRBV19 and TRBJ1-1, with D uncertain. This CDR3 contains 13 residues. CDR1 is LNHDA, CDR2 SQIVND, per germline (reference sequence). V was cut by 3 bases and J by 1 base, with 6 bases left in between. CDR3 bases: TGTGCCAGTAGTATGCTAGAGAACACTGAAGCTTTCTTT. Protein sequence: CASSMLENTEAFF.

V usage is TRBV4-1 and J usage is TRBJ2-1, with D possibly matching TRBD2 (6 bases). Germline V gene lookup returns CDR1 MGHRA and CDR2 YSYEKL. With 1 base removed from V and 8 bases from J, the gap between germline ends came to 12 bases. The CDR3 is made up of 14 amino acids. CDR3 nucleotide sequence: TGCGCCAGCAGCCAAGGGCGGGGTACGTATGAGCAGTTCTTC. Amino acid sequence: CASSQGRGTYEQFF.

This rearrangement joins TRBV24-1 to TRBJ1-2; TRBD1 matches 7 bases. The CDR3 is 15 residues long. V dropped 4 bases and J dropped 3; count of bases not matched to a gene: 7. CDR1 and CDR2 from the germline V gene are KGHDR and SFDVKD. For the CDR3, the DNA is TGTGCCACCAGTGACCCTGGGACAGACGACTATGGCTACACCTTC. Protein product: CATSDPGTDDYGYTF.

The chain has TRBV14 and TRBJ1-6; D not certain. The CDR3 loop spans 14 amino acids. V was clipped by 0 bases and J by 8 bases, with 8 bases between them. In germline, CDR1 is SGHDN, CDR2 FVKESK. CDR3 amino acids: CASSQENNDSPLHF. The CDR3 nucleotides read TGTGCCAGCAGCCAAGAAAACAACGATTCACCCCTCCACTTT.

J is TRBJ2-5 and V is TRBV4-1; D not certain. The CDR3 spans 13 residues. V lost 6 bases, J lost 5 bases, and 13 bases lay in between. Germline loops: CDR1 MGHRA, CDR2 YSYEKL. The CDR3 nucleotides read TGCGCCAGCAGTTTAAACCTACCGGAGACCCAGTACTTC. Translating gives CASSLNLPETQYF.

This clone was detected once. The V call is TRBV7-2, the J call TRBJ2-5; 7 bases are a match to TRBD2. The CDR3 sequence is 16 residues long. CDR1 and CDR2 (germline): SGHTA, FQGNSA. Unmatched junction bases numbered 6, after V lost 0 bases and J lost 2 bases. CDR3 nucleotides: TGTGCCAGCAGCTTAGCGCTCTCGGGAGGACAAGAGACCCAGTACTTC. It is translated as CASSLALSGGQETQYF.